The subject of this entry is one TCR beta chain. What it recognizes is unknown. These data are taken from a study of CD8 T cells in ankylosing spondylitis. Quantitative 5'-RACE with molecular barcodes generated TCR beta libraries. TCRdb passed the 5' RACE reads through MiXCR, listing each CDR3 protein once. This table has some 250,000 distinct CDR3 sequences, more than 20% appearing once. The study's findings and limits: Reportedly, significant enrichment of disease-linked clones occurred in matched ankylosing spondylitis synovial fluid. Blood of patients with ankylosing spondylitis appeared to be characterized by a TCR beta motif of fewer than 10 highly homologous variants.

Sequenced sample: blood, either unsorted or a sorted T cell fraction (not recorded which). This TCR was recovered from a male donor with ankylosing spondylitis or in good health (not recorded which).

The CDR3 sequence: CASSQAGTDTQYF. The CDR3 bases are TGTGCCAGCAGCCAAGCTGGGACGGATACGCAGTATTTT. The chain combines TRBV3-1 with TRBJ2-3, with D perhaps given as TRBD1 or TRBD2 (5 bases each). The V and J ends lost 1 base and 6 bases respectively, with 8 bases between them. Per germline, CDR1 LGHDT and CDR2 YNNKEL (reference sequence). The CDR3 totals 13 residues.